This TCR beta chain came from a study of T cells after yellow fever vaccination. Study-wide results and caveats: Shared CD4/CD8 clonotypes were a small share, likely from convergent recombination. Researchers cautioned that FACS-sorted repertoires could harbor abundant clonotypes contaminating from the bulk population.

Looked up from germline, CDR1 is MRHNA and CDR2 is SNTAGT. V lost 2 bases and J 2 bases, leaving 5 bases between the germline ends. The CDR3 runs 13 residues. Conversion of TCR transcripts into cDNA relied on 5'RACE template switching, which added a universal primer site and UMIs. TCRdb re-analysed the 5' RACE reads in MiXCR, keeping a single row per CDR3 protein. The repertoire has 620,000 or so distinct CDR3 sequences, around 17% of them found once; the top ten carry around a sixth. To note about this clonotype: Its antigen is as yet unknown.

The TCR comes from a man between 18 and 35 years old who received the YFV17D yellow fever vaccine. The chain has TRBV6-4 and TRBJ2-3, with D unclear. The sample in question was PBMCs, obtained less than 6 days after the first yellow fever vaccination. The CDR3: CASSDQNTDTQYF. The CDR3, as DNA: TGTGCCAGCAGTGACCAGAACACAGATACGCAGTATTTT.